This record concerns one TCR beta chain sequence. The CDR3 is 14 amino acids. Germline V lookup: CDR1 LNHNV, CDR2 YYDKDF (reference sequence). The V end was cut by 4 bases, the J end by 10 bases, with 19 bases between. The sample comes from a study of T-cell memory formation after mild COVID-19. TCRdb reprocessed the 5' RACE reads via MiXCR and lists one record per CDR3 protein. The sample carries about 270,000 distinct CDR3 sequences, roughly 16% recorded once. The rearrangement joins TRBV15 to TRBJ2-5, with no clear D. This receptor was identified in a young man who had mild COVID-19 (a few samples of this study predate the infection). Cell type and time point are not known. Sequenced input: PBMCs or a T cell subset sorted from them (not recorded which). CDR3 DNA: TGTGCCACCAGCACGGAGAGGACGGCCGGACGCCAGTACTTC. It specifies CATSTERTAGRQYF. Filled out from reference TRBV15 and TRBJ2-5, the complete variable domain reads DAMVIQNPRYQVTQFGKPVTLSCSQTLNHNVMYWYQQKSSQAPKLLFHYYDKDFNNEADTPDNFQSRRPNTSFCFLDIRSPGLGDTAMYLCATSTERTAGRQYFGPGTRLLVL.